A single sample gave rise to the 2 T cell receptor beta chains below, sequenced in a study of shared clonotypes between healthy human individuals (dated by TCRdb to the early 2020s). Library construction relied on the immunoSEQ multiplex PCR assay. TCRdb stores this immuneACCESS table with in-frame sequences only. Part of the clones is absent; in the studies checked, under half of the shortfall reflects unresolved V genes, and no reason is known for the rest. Across this sample there are hundreds of thousands of clones, with around 72% seen only once. The ten largest clones take up approximately 1.8% of the sample. What was sequenced was memory CD4+ T cells sorted from blood. The cell subset or site label for this specimen denotes: CD45RA-negative fraction. Source of these receptors: a woman aged 30 to 39 in good health.

This clone has more than one count but fewer than ten. This rearrangement joins TRBV9 to TRBJ2-7; 7 nucleotides match TRBD1. This CDR3 contains 14 residues. Germline CDR1 and CDR2: SGDLS and YYNGEE. The V gene end was trimmed by 3 bases and the J gene end by 6 bases; junction bases not matched to a gene: 9. CDR3 DNA sequence: TGTGCCAGCAGCGCCCCCGGCAGGGGGACCGAGCAGTACTTC. Amino acid sequence: CASSAPGRGTEQYF.

This clone was seen more than once but under ten times. The V gene is TRBV2, the J gene TRBJ2-7; the match to TRBD2 covers 12 bases. Trimming removed 10 bases from V and 1 base from J; junction bases left unmatched: 5. The germline CDR1 and CDR2 sequences are SNHLY and FYNNEI. The CDR3 sequence is 14 residues long. This chain's CDR3 is CATTGLAGSYEQYF. The DNA of the CDR3 is TGTGCCACCACAGGACTAGCGGGGTCCTACGAGCAGTACTTC. Looking up the rest from reference TRBV2 and TRBJ2-7 gives the full variable domain: EPEVTQTPSHQVTQMGQEVILRCVPISNHLYFYWYRQILGQKVEFLVSFYNNEISEKSEIFDDQFSVERPDGSNFTLKIRSTKLEDSAMYFCATTGLAGSYEQYFGPGTRLTVT.